In this sample, the clone carrying this T cell receptor (beta chain) turned up once. The antigen remains unidentified. The PCR was carried out with 60 Vbeta primers and 13 Jbeta primers. Using immunoSEQ multiplex PCR, the repertoire was profiled, and TCRdb retains in-frame clones only, with some absent. This sample has tens of thousands of clones, with around 75% found just once. This entry comes from a study of cytomegalovirus exposure and HLA in healthy donors. Findings and limits, study-wide: The investigators catalogued 164 TCR beta chains as cytomegalovirus-associated. Most CMV-associated TCR beta chains were later found to appear HLA-restricted. Sequencing artifact likely explains a cluster of highly shared sequence variants. Three CMV-associated chains proved CMV antigen-specific in vitro.

The CDR3 totals 19 residues. J was trimmed by 4 bases and V by 4 bases; bases with no gene match: 22. CDR1 SGHTS and CDR2 YDEGEE come from the germline V gene. The specimen sequenced was PBMCs. This sequence was found in a woman aged 35 to 49 in good health and CMV-seropositive. The chain uses TRBV5-8 and TRBJ1-2; 7 bases match TRBD1. The CDR3 reads CASSPLQGLGAPRPYGYTF. CDR3 in DNA: TGTGCCAGCAGCCCCCTACAGGGGCTAGGGGCCCCTCGCCCCTATGGCTACACCTTC.